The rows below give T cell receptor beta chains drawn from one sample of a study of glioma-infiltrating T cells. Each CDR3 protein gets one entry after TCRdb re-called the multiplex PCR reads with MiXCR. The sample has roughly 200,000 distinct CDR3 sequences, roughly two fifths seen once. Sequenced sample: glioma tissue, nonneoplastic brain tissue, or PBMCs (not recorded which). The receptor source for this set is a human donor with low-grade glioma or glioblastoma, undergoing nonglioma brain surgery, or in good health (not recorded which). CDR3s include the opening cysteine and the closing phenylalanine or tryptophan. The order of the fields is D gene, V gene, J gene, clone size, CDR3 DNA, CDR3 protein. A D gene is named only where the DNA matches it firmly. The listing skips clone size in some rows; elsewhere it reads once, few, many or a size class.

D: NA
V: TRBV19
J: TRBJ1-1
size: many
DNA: TGTGCCAGTAGTATTGCAGTGAACACTGAAGCTTTCTTT
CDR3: CASSIAVNTEAFF

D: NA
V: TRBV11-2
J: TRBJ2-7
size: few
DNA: TGTGCCAGCAGCTTAGTTTCAAGTTCTAGCACTCACGAGCAGTACTTC
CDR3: CASSLVSSSSTHEQYF

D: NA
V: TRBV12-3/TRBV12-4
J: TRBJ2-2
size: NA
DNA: TGTGCCAGCAGTTCCACGGTCATTTCCGGGGAGCTGTTTTTT
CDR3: CASSSTVISGELFF

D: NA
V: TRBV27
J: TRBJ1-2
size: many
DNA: TGTGCCAGCAGTTTATGGGGCCCGGGCGGAGGTTACACCTTC
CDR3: CASSLWGPGGGYTF

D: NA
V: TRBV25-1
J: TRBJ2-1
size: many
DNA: TGTGCCAGCAGTCCCCTCCGGGGAGAGGGGTACAATGAGCAGTTCTTC
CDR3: CASSPLRGEGYNEQFF

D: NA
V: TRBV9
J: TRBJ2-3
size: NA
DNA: TGTGCCAGCAGCGTAGTCGGGGGGCGCACAGATACGCAGTATTTT
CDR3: CASSVVGGRTDTQYF

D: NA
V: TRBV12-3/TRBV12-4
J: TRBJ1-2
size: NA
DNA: TGTGCCAGCAGCCCCCCCAGTCCGGGGTCCTATGGCTACACCTTC
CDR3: CASSPPSPGSYGYTF

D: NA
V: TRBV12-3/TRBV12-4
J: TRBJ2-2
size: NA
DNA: TGTGCCACCGCGTACTCGAGGAACGGGGAGCTGTTTTTT
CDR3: CATAYSRNGELFF

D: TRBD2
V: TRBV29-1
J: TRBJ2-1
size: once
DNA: TGCAGCGTTGACACTAGCGGGAACTACAATGAGCAGTTCTTC
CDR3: CSVDTSGNYNEQFF

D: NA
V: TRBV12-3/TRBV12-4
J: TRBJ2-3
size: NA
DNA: TGTGCCAGCAGTATCCCTCCATTGGATACGCAGTATTTT
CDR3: CASSIPPLDTQYF

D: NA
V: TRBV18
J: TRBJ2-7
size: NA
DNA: TGTGCCAGCTCACCTGGACACGAGCAGTACTTC
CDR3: CASSPGHEQYF

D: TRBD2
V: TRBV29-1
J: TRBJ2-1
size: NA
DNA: TGCAGCGCTTGGGTAGCGGGCGCCTACAATGAGCAGTTCTTC
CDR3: CSAWVAGAYNEQFF

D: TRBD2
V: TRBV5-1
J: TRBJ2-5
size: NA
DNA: TGCGCCAGCAGTCCCGCTTCTAGCGGGAGAGTGGAGACCCAGTACTTC
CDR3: CASSPASSGRVETQYF

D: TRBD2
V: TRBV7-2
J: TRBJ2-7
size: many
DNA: TGTGCCAGCAGCCTTGGACTAGCGGGAGGAGCTGGCTTTTACGAGCAGTACTTC
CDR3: CASSLGLAGGAGFYEQYF

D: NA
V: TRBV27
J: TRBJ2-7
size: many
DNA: TGTGCCAGCAGCACCATCAGCTACGAGCATGTCGAGCAGTACTTC
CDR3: CASSTISYEHVEQYF

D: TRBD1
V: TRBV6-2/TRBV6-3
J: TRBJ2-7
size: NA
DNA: TGTGCCAGCAGTTCGGGACAGGGGGCTACTAAGCAGTACTTC
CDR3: CASSSGQGATKQYF

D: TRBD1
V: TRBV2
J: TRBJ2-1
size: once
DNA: TGTGCCAGCGCCCCGGGACAGCCTCCCCTGAATGAGCAGTTCTTC
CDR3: CASAPGQPPLNEQFF

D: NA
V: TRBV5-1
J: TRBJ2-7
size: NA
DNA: TGCGCCAGGAGCCCGATGATTAGTTTTTACGAGCAGTACTTC
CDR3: CARSPMISFYEQYF

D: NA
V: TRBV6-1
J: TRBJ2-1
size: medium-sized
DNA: TGTGCCAGCAGTTGGAGCGGGAATGAGCAGTTCTTC
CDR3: CASSWSGNEQFF

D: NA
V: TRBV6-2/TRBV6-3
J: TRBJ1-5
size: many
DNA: TGTGCCAGCAGCCACGACCCATCGGTCGGCAGGGGAAATCAGCCCCAGCATTTT
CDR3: CASSHDPSVGRGNQPQHF

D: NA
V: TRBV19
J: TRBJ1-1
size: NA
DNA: TGTGCCAGTAGTAATATCAGGAGCACTGAAGCTTTCTTT
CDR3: CASSNIRSTEAFF

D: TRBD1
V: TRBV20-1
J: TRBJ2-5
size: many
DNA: TGCAGTGCTAGCGGACTTACAGGGGGCGATCCTCAAGAGACCCAGTACTTC
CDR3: CSASGLTGGDPQETQYF

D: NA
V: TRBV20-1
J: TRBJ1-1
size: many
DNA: TGCAGTGCTAGTGGGCGCGCCAGGGGAGTCCCTGAAGCTTTCTTT
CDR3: CSASGRARGVPEAFF

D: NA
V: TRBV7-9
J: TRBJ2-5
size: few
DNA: TGTGCCAGCAGCTCACGGGTACAGGAGCAAGAGACCCAGTACTTC
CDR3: CASSSRVQEQETQYF

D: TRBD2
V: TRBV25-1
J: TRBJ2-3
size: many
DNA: TGTGCCAGCAACGGACTAGCGGGAGCCACAGATACGCAGTATTTT
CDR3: CASNGLAGATDTQYF

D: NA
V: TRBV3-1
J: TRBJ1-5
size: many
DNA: TGTGCCAGCAGCCCCGCGAAGGGTCTAAATCAGCCCCAGCATTTT
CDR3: CASSPAKGLNQPQHF

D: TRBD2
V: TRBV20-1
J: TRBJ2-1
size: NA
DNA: TGCAGTGCTTCTTATCCGGGAGGGCGGAATGAGCAGTTCTTC
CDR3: CSASYPGGRNEQFF

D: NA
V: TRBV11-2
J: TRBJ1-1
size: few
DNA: TGTGCCAGCAGCCCCCCAAAGGGCGTGAACACTGAAGCTTTCTTT
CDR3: CASSPPKGVNTEAFF

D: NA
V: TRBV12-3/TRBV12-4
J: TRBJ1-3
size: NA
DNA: TGTGCCAGCAGTTTGGAGAGCCGCGGAAACACCATATATTTT
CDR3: CASSLESRGNTIYF

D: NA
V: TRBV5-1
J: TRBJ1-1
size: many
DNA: TGCGCCAGCAGCTTGGAAGTGGGACTAGCGGCTTTCTTT
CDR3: CASSLEVGLAAFF

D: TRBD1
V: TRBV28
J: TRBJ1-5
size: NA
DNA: TGTGCCAGCAGCCATGGACAGGGCTACCGATTAAATCAGCCCCAGCATTTT
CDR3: CASSHGQGYRLNQPQHF

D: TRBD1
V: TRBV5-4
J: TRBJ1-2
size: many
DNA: TGTGCCAGCAGCTTGACAGGGGGTAGGGGCTACACCTTC
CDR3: CASSLTGGRGYTF

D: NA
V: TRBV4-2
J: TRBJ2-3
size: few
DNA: TGTGCCAGCAGCCAACAAGCCTCCGGCGGGAGCACAGATACGCAGTATTTT
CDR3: CASSQQASGGSTDTQYF

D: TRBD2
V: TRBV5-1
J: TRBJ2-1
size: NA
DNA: TGCGCCAGCAGCTTTTCTCTAGCGGGTTCCTACAATGAGCAGTTCTTC
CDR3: CASSFSLAGSYNEQFF

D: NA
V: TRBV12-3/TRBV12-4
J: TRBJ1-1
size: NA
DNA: TGTGCCAGCTGTTCCGGGGGCGAGGACACTGAAGCTTTCTTT
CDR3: CASCSGGEDTEAFF

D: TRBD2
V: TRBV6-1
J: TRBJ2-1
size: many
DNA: TGTGCCAGCAGCCCGGGACTAGCGGGAGGCCATGAGCAGTTCTTC
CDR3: CASSPGLAGGHEQFF

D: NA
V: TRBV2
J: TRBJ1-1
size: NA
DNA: TGTGCCAGCAACACTTTCATGGGTCAGGCGGCTTTCTTT
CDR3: CASNTFMGQAAFF

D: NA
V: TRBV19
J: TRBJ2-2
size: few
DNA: TGTGTCCTTCGATCGAACACCGGGGAGCTGTTTTTT
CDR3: CVLRSNTGELFF

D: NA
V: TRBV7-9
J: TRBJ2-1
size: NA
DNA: TGTGCCAGCAGCTCGTACAGGTTTGCAGACTCCGAGCAGTTCTTC
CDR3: CASSSYRFADSEQFF

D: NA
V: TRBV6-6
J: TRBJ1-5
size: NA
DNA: TGTGCCAGCAAAAGAGACAGGCCCCTCAATCAGCCCCGGCATTTT
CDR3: CASKRDRPLNQPRHF

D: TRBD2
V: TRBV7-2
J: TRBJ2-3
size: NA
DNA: TGTGCCAGCAGCCTGAGGACTAGCGGGAGAACAGATACGCAGTATTTT
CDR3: CASSLRTSGRTDTQYF

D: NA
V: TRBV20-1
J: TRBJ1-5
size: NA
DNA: TGCAGTGCTAGTCCCGGGAATAACGATCAGCCCCAGCATTTT
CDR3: CSASPGNNDQPQHF

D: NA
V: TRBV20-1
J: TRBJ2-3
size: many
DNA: TGCAGTGCTAGTACAGCGGTTGACACAGATACGCAGTATTTT
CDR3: CSASTAVDTDTQYF

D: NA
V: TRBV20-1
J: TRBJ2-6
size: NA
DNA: TGCAGTGCCTTACCTGGGGCCAACGTCCTGACTTTC
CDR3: CSALPGANVLTF

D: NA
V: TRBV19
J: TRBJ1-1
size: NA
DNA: TGTGCCAGTAGTATAGGAGGGGCTATGAACACTGAAGCTTTCTTT
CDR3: CASSIGGAMNTEAFF

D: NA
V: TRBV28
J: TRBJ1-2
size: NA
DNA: TGTGCCAGCAGTTTACTAACGTTACGAAACTATGGCTACACCTTC
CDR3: CASSLLTLRNYGYTF

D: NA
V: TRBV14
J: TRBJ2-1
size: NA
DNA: TGTGCCCGCACTCGTGGACACTACAACAATGAGCAGTTCTTC
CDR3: CARTRGHYNNEQFF

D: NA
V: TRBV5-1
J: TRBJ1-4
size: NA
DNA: TGCGCCAGCAGCTTCACCCTGGGGAATAATGAAAAACTGTTTTTT
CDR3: CASSFTLGNNEKLFF

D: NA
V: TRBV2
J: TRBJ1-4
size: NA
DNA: TGTGCCAGCCTGCCGGCGAGAAATGAAAAACTGTTTTTT
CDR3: CASLPARNEKLFF

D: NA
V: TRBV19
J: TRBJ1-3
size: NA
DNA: TGTGCCAGTAGTCCGCATTCTGGAGGGTTTGCTGGAAACACCATATATTTT
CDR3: CASSPHSGGFAGNTIYF

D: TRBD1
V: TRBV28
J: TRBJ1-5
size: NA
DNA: TGTGCAAGCAGCCGGACAGGGGGCGGGAATCAGCCCAAGCATTTT
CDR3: CASSRTGGGNQPKHF

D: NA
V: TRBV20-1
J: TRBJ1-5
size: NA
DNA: TGCAGTGCCCTGGGCACGGCGATCAATCAGCCCCAGCATTTT
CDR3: CSALGTAINQPQHF

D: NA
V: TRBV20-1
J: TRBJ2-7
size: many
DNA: TGCAGTGCTAGGGCCGGACAGTTCTACGAGCAGTACTTC
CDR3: CSARAGQFYEQYF

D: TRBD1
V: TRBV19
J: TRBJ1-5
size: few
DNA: TGTGCCAGCTCCGGGACAGGGGGATACCAGCCCCAGCATTTT
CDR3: CASSGTGGYQPQHF

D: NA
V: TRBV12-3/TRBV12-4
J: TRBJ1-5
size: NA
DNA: TGTGCCAGCAGTTTCGGGTCGGATAGCAATCAGCCCCAGCATTTT
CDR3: CASSFGSDSNQPQHF